The 8 T cell receptor beta chains reported below all come from one sample, sequenced in a study of T cell responses to AZD1222 COVID-19 vaccine. The repertoire was sequenced with immunoSEQ multiplex PCR; TCRdb's copy has only in-frame clones and lacks some. Here the sample spans tens of thousands of clones, approximately 90% being singletons. The material sequenced was peripheral blood, taken on day 0 of MenACWY control vaccination. The receptors were sampled from an adult in good health.

The chain has TRBV5-4 and TRBJ1-4; D might be TRBD1 (5 bases). The ends were cut back, 4 bases at V and 5 bases at J, with 12 bases in the middle. The CDR3 has 14 amino acids. Germline V gene data show CDR1 as SGHNT and CDR2 as YYREEE (reference sequence). CDR3 amino acids: CASSTDTSNEKLFF. DNA for the CDR3: TGTGCCAGCAGCACGGACACCTCAAATGAAAAACTGTTTTTT.

The genes are TRBV4-3 and TRBJ2-2; D might be TRBD1 (5 bases). Trimming took 1 base from V and 4 from J, leaving 10 bases between them. The germline gives CDR1 LGHNA, CDR2 YSLEER. This CDR3 has 15 amino acids. The CDR3 loop is CASSQGQGGTGELFF. Here the CDR3 DNA reads TGCGCCAGCAGCCAAGGTCAGGGCGGCACCGGGGAGCTGTTTTTT.

The gene calls are TRBV28 and TRBJ1-1; D ambiguous. Trimming left V 5 bases short and J 4 bases short, with 11 bases between. CDR3 length: 13 residues. Germline V gene data show CDR1 as MDHEN and CDR2 as SYDVKM. CDR3 in amino acids: CASSRLPRTEAFF. CDR3 sequence (DNA): TGTGCCAGCAGTCGGCTCCCTCGCACTGAAGCTTTCTTT.

The CDR3 loop is CASSLYYSNQPQHF. The CDR3 DNA reads TGTGCCAGCAGTTTATACTATAGCAATCAGCCCCAGCATTTT. This rearrangement joins TRBV27 to TRBJ1-5; D is ambiguous. Deletions cut 1 base from V and 0 bases from J, with 4 bases between. The CDR3 is made up of 14 amino acids. Germline V gene data show CDR1 as MNHEY and CDR2 as SMNVEV (reference sequence).

The chain couples TRBV9 to TRBJ2-1, with D uncertain. The CDR3 spans 14 residues. V was clipped by 0 bases and J by 5 bases, with 9 bases between them. Germline V gives CDR1 SGDLS, CDR2 YYNGEE. In DNA form, the CDR3 reads TGTGCCAGCAGCGTAGCGGGTGGAAACAATGAGCAGTTCTTC. Translated, it gives CASSVAGGNNEQFF.

The chain carries TRBV9 and TRBJ2-7; D possibly matches TRBD1 or TRBD2 (5 bases each). The length of the CDR3 is 15 residues. Trimming took 0 bases from V and 2 from J, leaving 12 bases between them. Looked up from germline, CDR1 is SGDLS and CDR2 is YYNGEE. For the CDR3, the DNA is TGTGCCAGCAGCGTAGAGGGGACGTCAGCCTACGAGCAGTACTTC. Protein: CASSVEGTSAYEQYF.

V is TRBV19 and J is TRBJ1-3, with D unclear. This CDR3 region has 12 residues. Germline V gene lookup returns CDR1 LNHDA and CDR2 SQIVND (reference sequence). Trimming stripped 10 bases from V and 0 bases from J, with 7 bases between. CDR3 residues: CATISSGNTIYF. In DNA form, the CDR3 reads TGTGCCACAATAAGCTCTGGAAACACCATATATTTT.

The rearrangement joins TRBV6-5 to TRBJ1-2; D is unclear. The CDR3 contains 15 residues. V gave up 5 bases and J gave up 8 bases, with 21 bases separating them. Germline V CDR1 and CDR2: MNHEY, SVGAGI. CDR3 in amino acids: CASSLEYAPTGGYTF. In nucleotides, the CDR3 is TGTGCCAGCAGTCTCGAATACGCCCCGACGGGAGGCTACACCTTC.